This TCR beta chain was identified in a study of T cell responses to AZD1222 COVID-19 vaccine. The germline V gene encodes CDR1 LNHDA and CDR2 SQIVND (reference sequence). The V and J ends lost 6 bases and 0 bases respectively, with 6 bases between them. CDR3 length: 13 amino acids. Here immunoSEQ multiplex PCR was the method, and the copy in TCRdb shows in-frame clones only, minus some. Among about 170,000 clones listed, about 83% were seen once. Second-dose schedules of about 4 or about 12 weeks were combined. The V gene is TRBV19, the J gene TRBJ1-3; D is uncertain. The sample was peripheral blood, taken 28 days after the second AZD1222 dose. The sequence was collected from an adult who received the AZD1222 COVID-19 vaccine. The CDR3 coding sequence is TGTGCCAGTAGACAGAGCTCTGGAAACACCATATATTTT. It codes for CASRQSSGNTIYF.